Listed below are T cell receptor beta chains from one sample, sequenced in a study of blood T cell repertoires in COVID-19. TCRdb's table, derived via immunoSEQ multiplex PCR, lists solely in-frame clones and lacks some. In the table there are 300,000 to 350,000 clones, over 75% of which are singletons. Material: PBMCs or T cells enriched from blood (not recorded which). These receptors originate from a man aged 25-40 years who had recovered from COVID-19. Both conserved end residues are part of each CDR3. A D gene is named only where the DNA matches it firmly. Rows may omit the clone size; those that give it use once, few, many or a size class.

TRBV7-8	NA	NA	TRBJ1-5	TGTGCCAGCAGCTTAGCGGGCAGCTATCAGCCCCAGCATTTT	CASSLAGSYQPQHF
TRBV28	TRBD1	NA	TRBJ2-1	TGTGCCAGCCCTCCCCAGGGGGCTTTAATCTTTGAGCAGTTCTTC	CASPPQGALIFEQFF
TRBV9	TRBD2	NA	TRBJ2-5	TGTGCCAGCAGCGGGGGACTAGCGGGACCAATTAGAGAGACCCAGTACTTC	CASSGGLAGPIRETQYF
TRBV6-5	NA	NA	TRBJ1-3	TGTGCCAGCAGTTACTCCGTTGACGCGGGCGGAAACACCATATATTTT	CASSYSVDAGGNTIYF
TRBV2	TRBD1	few	TRBJ1-5	TGTGCCAGCACGCGAGGAACAGGGGGCAATCAGCCCCAGCATTTT	CASTRGTGGNQPQHF
TRBV13	NA	NA	TRBJ2-7	TGTGCCAGCAGCTATAACTCCTACGAGCAGTACTTC	CASSYNSYEQYF
TRBV9	TRBD1	NA	TRBJ2-1	TGTGCCAGCAGCGTAGCTGGAGGGGCTGGACAGGGGGCGAACAATGAGCAGTTCTTC	CASSVAGGAGQGANNEQFF
TRBV30	TRBD1	many	TRBJ1-5	TGTGCCTGGAGGCCCACAGGGGGGAGAGATCAGCCCCAGCATTTT	CAWRPTGGRDQPQHF
TRBV5-8	TRBD1	NA	TRBJ1-2	TGTGCCAGCAGACCCTACAGGGGCAACTATGGCTACACCTTC	CASRPYRGNYGYTF
TRBV9	NA	NA	TRBJ2-3	TGTGCCAGCAGCGTAGGGCGGAGCACAGATACGCAGTATTTT	CASSVGRSTDTQYF
TRBV5-1	NA	NA	TRBJ1-6	TGCGCCAGCAGCTTTACAGACAGAACATTCTTGGGGTCACCCCTCCACTTT	CASSFTDRTFLGSPLHF
TRBV5-1	NA	NA	TRBJ2-5	TGCGCCAGCAGCTTGATGGGGGGTTTTGAGACCCAGTACTTC	CASSLMGGFETQYF
TRBV30	NA	few	TRBJ1-2	TGTGCCTGGAGCTCTCCCCCCGCCAGTCTTGGCTACACCTTC	CAWSSPPASLGYTF
TRBV5-1	NA	NA	TRBJ2-5	TGCGCCAGCAGCTTGGAGGGACACTTCCAAGAGACCCAGTACTTC	CASSLEGHFQETQYF
TRBV7-9	NA	NA	TRBJ1-2	TGTGCCACCACCCGTCGGGGATGGAACTATGGCTACACCTTC	CATTRRGWNYGYTF
TRBV30	NA	NA	TRBJ2-4	TGTGCCTGGAGCCAAAATTTAGCCAAAAACATTCAGTACTTC	CAWSQNLAKNIQYF
TRBV5-6	NA	few	TRBJ2-7	TGTGCCAGCAGCTTGACAGAGTACGAGCAGTACTTC	CASSLTEYEQYF
TRBV11-2	TRBD1	NA	TRBJ2-7	TGTGCCAGCAGCGACCCCGGGACAGGGGGACCCCTGGAGTACTTC	CASSDPGTGGPLEYF
TRBV7-3	NA	NA	TRBJ1-2	TGTGCCAGCAGCTCCCCCGGGGGGGTTGGTATCACCTTC	CASSSPGGVGITF
TRBV18	NA	NA	TRBJ2-7	TGTGCCAGCTCACCACCGTCAGGTAGCTACGAGCAGTACTTC	CASSPPSGSYEQYF
TRBV2	TRBD1	few	TRBJ1-6	TGTGCCAGCATTGGGACAGCTACTTCACCCCTCCACTTT	CASIGTATSPLHF
TRBV5-1	TRBD2	NA	TRBJ2-5	TGCGCCAGCAGCTGGGGACTAGTTGAGACCCAGTACTTC	CASSWGLVETQYF
TRBV28	NA	once	TRBJ2-2	TGTGCCAGCATGGGGCCACACACCGGGGAGCTGTTTTTT	CASMGPHTGELFF
TRBV27	NA	NA	TRBJ1-5	TGTGCCAGCAGTTTCCGAGGGTCCCGTATCAATCAGCCCCAGCATTTT	CASSFRGSRINQPQHF
TRBV28	NA	NA	TRBJ2-2	TGTGCCAGCAGTTTATTCCAGGGTTGGACCGGGGAGCTGTTTTTT	CASSLFQGWTGELFF
TRBV18	NA	NA	TRBJ2-5	TGTGCCAGCTCACCACAAGCCACAGCCCTTCAAGAGACCCAGTACTTC	CASSPQATALQETQYF
TRBV27	NA	NA	TRBJ2-3	TGTGCCAGCAGTTTATGGCGGGGGCCGGGAGATACGCAGTATTTT	CASSLWRGPGDTQYF
TRBV29-1	TRBD2	NA	TRBJ2-5	TGCAGCGTTGGGGGACTAGCGGGGGGCATGGAGACCCAGTACTTC	CSVGGLAGGMETQYF
TRBV4-2	NA	NA	TRBJ1-1	TGTGCCAGCAGCCAAACCGCAGGGGTCGCGAACACTGAAGCTTTCTTT	CASSQTAGVANTEAFF
TRBV19	TRBD1	NA	TRBJ1-5	TGTGCCAGTAGTAAACAGGGGTGGGATCAGCCCCAGCATTTT	CASSKQGWDQPQHF
TRBV7-8	NA	NA	TRBJ1-2	TGTGCCAGCAGCTTAGGGCAGGGGCCCTATGGCTACACCTTC	CASSLGQGPYGYTF
TRBV6-9	NA	NA	TRBJ2-4	TGTGCCAGCAGTTATCGGGGACTCGAAGTGAAGGTGGCCAAAAACATTCAGTACTTC	CASSYRGLEVKVAKNIQYF
TRBV30	NA	NA	TRBJ1-3	TGTGCCTGGAGTGTAATCTTATCGGACACCATATATTTT	CAWSVILSDTIYF
TRBV6-5	TRBD1	NA	TRBJ1-1	TGTGCCAGCACACCCCCCGGGACAGGGGTCACTGAAGCTTTCTTT	CASTPPGTGVTEAFF
TRBV4-1	NA	NA	TRBJ1-6	TGCGCCAGCAGCCAAGACCAAATCGTTAACAGCTATAATTCACCCCTCCACTTT	CASSQDQIVNSYNSPLHF
TRBV19	NA	NA	TRBJ1-1	TGTGCCAGTAGTACCCGACGGGGCACTGAAGCTTTCTTT	CASSTRRGTEAFF
TRBV18	TRBD2	NA	TRBJ2-1	TGTGCCAGCTCACCGTCCAGCGGGGGGGCCGCCAAGTTCTTC	CASSPSSGGAAKFF
TRBV19	TRBD1	NA	TRBJ1-6	TGTGCCAGTAGTGTGACAGGGGCCAATTCACCCCTCCACTTT	CASSVTGANSPLHF
TRBV13	NA	once	TRBJ2-3	TGTGCCAGCAGCTCTCCTGGGCGGGGGCCAGGCACAGATACGCAGTATTTT	CASSSPGRGPGTDTQYF
TRBV10-3	TRBD1	NA	TRBJ1-1	TGTGCCACCTCATCGCAGGGGGACACTGAAGCTTTCTTT	CATSSQGDTEAFF
TRBV9	NA	NA	TRBJ2-1	TGTGCCAGCCAGCGGCAGAGCTCCTACAATGAGCAGTTCTTC	CASQRQSSYNEQFF
TRBV4-1	NA	once	TRBJ2-5	TGCGCCAGCAGCCAAGATGCTGCGGGGGCCGTCCCCCAGTACTTC	CASSQDAAGAVPQYF
TRBV18	NA	few	TRBJ1-2	TGTGCCAGCTCACCACCGGAGGTGAGGGCTGGCTACACCTTC	CASSPPEVRAGYTF
TRBV5-5	TRBD1	NA	TRBJ1-6	TGTGCCAGCAGCTGGGGGGACAGAATCTATAATTCACCCCTCCACTTT	CASSWGDRIYNSPLHF
TRBV9	TRBD1	NA	TRBJ2-7	TGTGCCAGCAGCGTAGGGGACAGGGGGCACGAGCAGTACTTC	CASSVGDRGHEQYF
TRBV6-5	TRBD1	NA	TRBJ1-5	TGTGCCAGCACTCACAGGGGGGTTGGCAATCAGCCCCAGCATTTT	CASTHRGVGNQPQHF
TRBV28	NA	few	TRBJ1-4	TGTGCCAGCGTCGGGGGTAATGAAAAACTGTTTTTT	CASVGGNEKLFF
TRBV13	NA	NA	TRBJ2-2	TGTGCCAGCAGCCTTTGGGAGCTGTTTTTT	CASSLWELFF
TRBV27	TRBD1	NA	TRBJ2-7	TGTGCCAGCAGTTTCGGGACAGGCAGCGAGCAGTACTTC	CASSFGTGSEQYF
TRBV28	NA	NA	TRBJ2-1	TGTGCCAGCAGGGAAGCGGGCGATTACAATGAGCAGTTCTTC	CASREAGDYNEQFF
TRBV15	NA	NA	TRBJ1-1	TGTGCCACCAGCAGAGGAAGGCAGGGTAAGAACACTGAAGCTTTCTTT	CATSRGRQGKNTEAFF
TRBV10-2	NA	NA	TRBJ2-7	TGCGCCGCCGCCTCAGGTATTGCCAACGAGCAGTACTTC	CAAASGIANEQYF
TRBV6-5	NA	NA	TRBJ1-2	TGTGCCAGCAGTTACCGAGGGGGTGGCTATGGCTACACCTTC	CASSYRGGGYGYTF
TRBV30	TRBD1	NA	TRBJ1-2	TGTGCCTGGAGGCAGGGGGCGGGTGGCTACACCTTC	CAWRQGAGGYTF